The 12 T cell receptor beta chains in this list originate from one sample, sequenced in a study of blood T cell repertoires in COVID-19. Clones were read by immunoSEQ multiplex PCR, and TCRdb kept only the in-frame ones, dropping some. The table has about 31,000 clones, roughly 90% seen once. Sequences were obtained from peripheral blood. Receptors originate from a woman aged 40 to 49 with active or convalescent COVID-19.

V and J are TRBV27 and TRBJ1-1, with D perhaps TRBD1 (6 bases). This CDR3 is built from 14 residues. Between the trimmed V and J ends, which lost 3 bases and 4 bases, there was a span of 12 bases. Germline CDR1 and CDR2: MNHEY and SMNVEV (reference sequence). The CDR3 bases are TGTGCCAGCAGTTTTAACAGGGCCTCCACTGAAGCTTTCTTT. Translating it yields CASSFNRASTEAFF.

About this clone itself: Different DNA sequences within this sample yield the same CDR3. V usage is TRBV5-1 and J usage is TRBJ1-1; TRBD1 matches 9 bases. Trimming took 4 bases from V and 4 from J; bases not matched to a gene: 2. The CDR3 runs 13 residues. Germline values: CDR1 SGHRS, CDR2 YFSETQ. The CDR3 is CASSQTGGTEAFF. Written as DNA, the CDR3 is TGCGCCAGCAGCCAGACAGGGGGCACTGAAGCTTTCTTT.

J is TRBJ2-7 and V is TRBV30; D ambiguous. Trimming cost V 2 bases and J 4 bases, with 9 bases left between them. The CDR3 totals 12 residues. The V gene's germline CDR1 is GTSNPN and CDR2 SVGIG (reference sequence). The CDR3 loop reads CAWSPARYEQYF. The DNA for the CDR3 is TGTGCCTGGAGTCCAGCGAGGTACGAGCAGTACTTC.

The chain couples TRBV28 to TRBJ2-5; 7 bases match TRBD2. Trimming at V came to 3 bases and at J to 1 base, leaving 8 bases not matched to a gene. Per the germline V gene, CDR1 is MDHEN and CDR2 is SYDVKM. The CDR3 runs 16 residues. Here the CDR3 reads CASSFGLAEIQETQYF. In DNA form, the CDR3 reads TGTGCCAGCAGTTTCGGGCTAGCGGAAATCCAAGAGACCCAGTACTTC.

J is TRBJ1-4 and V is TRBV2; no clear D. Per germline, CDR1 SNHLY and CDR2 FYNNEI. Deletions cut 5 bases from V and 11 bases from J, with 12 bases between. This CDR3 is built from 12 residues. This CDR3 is CASSRTNTKLFF. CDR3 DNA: TGTGCCAGCAGTAGAACTAATACCAAACTGTTTTTT.

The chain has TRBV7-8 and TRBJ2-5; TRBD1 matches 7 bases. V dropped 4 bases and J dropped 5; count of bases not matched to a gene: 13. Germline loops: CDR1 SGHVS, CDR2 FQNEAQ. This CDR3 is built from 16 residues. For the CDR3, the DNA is TGTGCCAGCAGCTCTCCGACAGGGCCTTTAGGGGAGACCCAGTACTTC. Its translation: CASSSPTGPLGETQYF.

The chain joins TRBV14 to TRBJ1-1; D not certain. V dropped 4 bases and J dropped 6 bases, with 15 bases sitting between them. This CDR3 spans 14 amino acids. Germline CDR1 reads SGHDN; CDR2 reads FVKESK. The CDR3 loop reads CASSRETWAAEAFF. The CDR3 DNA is TGTGCCAGCAGCCGGGAGACTTGGGCCGCTGAAGCTTTCTTT.

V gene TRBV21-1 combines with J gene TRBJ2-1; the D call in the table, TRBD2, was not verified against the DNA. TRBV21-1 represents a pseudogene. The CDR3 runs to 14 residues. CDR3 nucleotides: TGTGCCAGCAGCAAAGGTGAGGGCAGCAATGAGCAGTTCTTC. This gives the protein CASSKGEGSNEQFF.

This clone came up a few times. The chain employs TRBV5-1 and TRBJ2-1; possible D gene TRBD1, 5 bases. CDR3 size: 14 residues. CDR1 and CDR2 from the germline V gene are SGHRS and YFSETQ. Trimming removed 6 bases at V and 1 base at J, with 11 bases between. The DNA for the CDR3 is TGCGCCAGCACCTCAGGGTTGTCCTACAATGAGCAGTTCTTC. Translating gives CASTSGLSYNEQFF.

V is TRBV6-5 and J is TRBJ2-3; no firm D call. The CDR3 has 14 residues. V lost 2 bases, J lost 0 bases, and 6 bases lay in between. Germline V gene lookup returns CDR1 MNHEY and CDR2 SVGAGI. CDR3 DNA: TGTGCCAGCAGTTACGGCGGTAGCACAGATACGCAGTATTTT. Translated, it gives CASSYGGSTDTQYF.

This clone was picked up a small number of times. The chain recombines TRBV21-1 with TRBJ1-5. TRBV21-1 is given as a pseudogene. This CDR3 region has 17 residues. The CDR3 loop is CASSKGRGGRTNQPQHF. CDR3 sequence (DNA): TGTGCCAGCAGCAAAGGGCGGGGGGGAAGAACTAATCAGCCCCAGCATTTT.

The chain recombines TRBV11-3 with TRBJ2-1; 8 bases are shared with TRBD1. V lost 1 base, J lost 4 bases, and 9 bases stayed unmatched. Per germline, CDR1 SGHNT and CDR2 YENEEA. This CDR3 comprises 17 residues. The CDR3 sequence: CASSLGFRTGKYNEQFF. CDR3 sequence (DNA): TGTGCCAGCAGCTTAGGTTTTCGGACAGGGAAGTACAATGAGCAGTTCTTC.